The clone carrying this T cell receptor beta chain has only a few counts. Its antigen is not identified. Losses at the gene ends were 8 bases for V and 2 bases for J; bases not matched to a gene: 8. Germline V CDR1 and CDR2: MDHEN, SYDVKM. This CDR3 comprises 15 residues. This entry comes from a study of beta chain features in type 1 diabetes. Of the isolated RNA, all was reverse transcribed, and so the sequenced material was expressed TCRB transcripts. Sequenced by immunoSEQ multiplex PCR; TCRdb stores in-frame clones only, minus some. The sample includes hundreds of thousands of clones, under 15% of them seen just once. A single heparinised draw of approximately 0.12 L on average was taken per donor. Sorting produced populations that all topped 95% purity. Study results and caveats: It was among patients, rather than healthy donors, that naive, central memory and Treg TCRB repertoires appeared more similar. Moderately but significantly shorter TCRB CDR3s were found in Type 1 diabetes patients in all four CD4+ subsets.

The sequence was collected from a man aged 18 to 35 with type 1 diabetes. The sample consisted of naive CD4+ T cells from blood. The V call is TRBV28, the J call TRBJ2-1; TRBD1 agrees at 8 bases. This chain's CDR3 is CASVKDRVAYNEQFF. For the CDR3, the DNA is TGTGCCAGCGTGAAGGACAGGGTGGCCTACAATGAGCAGTTCTTC.